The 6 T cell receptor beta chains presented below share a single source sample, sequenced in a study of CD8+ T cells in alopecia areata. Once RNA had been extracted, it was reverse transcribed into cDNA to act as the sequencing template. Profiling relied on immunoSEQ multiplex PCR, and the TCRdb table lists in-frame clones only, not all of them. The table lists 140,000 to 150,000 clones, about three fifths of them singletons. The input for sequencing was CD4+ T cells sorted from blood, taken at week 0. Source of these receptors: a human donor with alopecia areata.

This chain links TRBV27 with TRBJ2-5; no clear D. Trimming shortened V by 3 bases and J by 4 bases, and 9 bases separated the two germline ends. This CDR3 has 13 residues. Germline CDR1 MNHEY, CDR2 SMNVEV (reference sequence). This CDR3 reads CASSLGRTETQYF. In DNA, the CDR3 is TGTGCCAGCAGTTTGGGCCGCACAGAGACCCAGTACTTC.

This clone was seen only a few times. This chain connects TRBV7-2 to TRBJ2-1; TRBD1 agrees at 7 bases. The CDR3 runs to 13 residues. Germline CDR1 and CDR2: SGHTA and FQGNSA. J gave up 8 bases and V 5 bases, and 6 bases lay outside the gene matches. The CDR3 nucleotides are TGTGCCAGCAGCCAGGCAGGGGGAGATGAGCAGTTCTTC. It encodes CASSQAGGDEQFF.

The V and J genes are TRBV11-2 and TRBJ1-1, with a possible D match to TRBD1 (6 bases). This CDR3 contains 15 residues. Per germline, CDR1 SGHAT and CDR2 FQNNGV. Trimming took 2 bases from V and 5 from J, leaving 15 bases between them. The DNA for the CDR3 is TGTGCCAGCAGCTTAACAGGGCAGGCAAAAACTGAAGCTTTCTTT. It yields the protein CASSLTGQAKTEAFF.

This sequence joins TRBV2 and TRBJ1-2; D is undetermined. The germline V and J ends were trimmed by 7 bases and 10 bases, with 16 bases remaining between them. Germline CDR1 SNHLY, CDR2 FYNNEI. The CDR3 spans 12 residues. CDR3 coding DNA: TGTGCCAGCACCTCGACGCCGAGTTCCTACACCTTC. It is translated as CASTSTPSSYTF.

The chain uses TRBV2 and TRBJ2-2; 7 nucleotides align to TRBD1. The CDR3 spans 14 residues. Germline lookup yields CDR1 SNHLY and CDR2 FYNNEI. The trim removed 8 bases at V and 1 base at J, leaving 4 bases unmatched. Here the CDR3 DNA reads TGTGCCAGCCGCACAGGGGTGAACACCGGGGAGCTGTTTTTT. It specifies CASRTGVNTGELFF.

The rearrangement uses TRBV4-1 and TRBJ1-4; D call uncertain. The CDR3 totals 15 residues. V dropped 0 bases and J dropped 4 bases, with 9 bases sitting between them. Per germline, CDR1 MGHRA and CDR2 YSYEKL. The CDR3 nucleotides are TGCGCCAGCAGCCAAGATGTCAGGAATAATGAAAAACTGTTTTTT. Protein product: CASSQDVRNNEKLFF.